This T cell receptor (beta chain) was sequenced in a study of T-cell reconstitution after alpha-beta-depleted transplantation in children. This clonotype came up many times. CDR3 length equals 15 residues. J lost 4 bases, V lost 11 bases, and 12 bases had no gene match. Unique molecular identifiers were used in preparing the TCRbeta library. TCRdb fed the PCR reads into MiXCR, producing one record per CDR3 protein. Among some 200,000 distinct CDR3 sequences listed, approximately 15% were seen once. This clonotype was obtained from a human donor who donated a stem cell graft to a child with acute lymphoblastic leukemia. Material: PBMCs from the stem cell graft donor, obtained from the stem cell graft. This chain connects TRBV12-3 or TRBV12-4 to TRBJ2-1, with 9 nucleotides matching TRBD1. The CDR3 DNA follows: TGTGCCGTAAGGACAGGGGCTTACGGATACAATGAGCAGTTCTTC. Translating it yields CAVRTGAYGYNEQFF.